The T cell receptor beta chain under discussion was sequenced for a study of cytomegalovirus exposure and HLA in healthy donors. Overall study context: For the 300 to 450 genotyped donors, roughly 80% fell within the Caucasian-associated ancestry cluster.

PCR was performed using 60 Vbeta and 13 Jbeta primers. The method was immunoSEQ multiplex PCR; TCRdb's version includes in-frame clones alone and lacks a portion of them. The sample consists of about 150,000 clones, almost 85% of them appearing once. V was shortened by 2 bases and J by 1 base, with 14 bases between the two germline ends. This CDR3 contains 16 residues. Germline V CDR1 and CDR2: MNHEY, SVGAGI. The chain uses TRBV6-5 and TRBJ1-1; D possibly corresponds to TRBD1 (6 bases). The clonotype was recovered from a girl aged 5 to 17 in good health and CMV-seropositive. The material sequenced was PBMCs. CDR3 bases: TGTGCCAGCAGTTACGGTTGGGGGGGGCCGAACACTGAAGCTTTCTTT. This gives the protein CASSYGWGGPNTEAFF.